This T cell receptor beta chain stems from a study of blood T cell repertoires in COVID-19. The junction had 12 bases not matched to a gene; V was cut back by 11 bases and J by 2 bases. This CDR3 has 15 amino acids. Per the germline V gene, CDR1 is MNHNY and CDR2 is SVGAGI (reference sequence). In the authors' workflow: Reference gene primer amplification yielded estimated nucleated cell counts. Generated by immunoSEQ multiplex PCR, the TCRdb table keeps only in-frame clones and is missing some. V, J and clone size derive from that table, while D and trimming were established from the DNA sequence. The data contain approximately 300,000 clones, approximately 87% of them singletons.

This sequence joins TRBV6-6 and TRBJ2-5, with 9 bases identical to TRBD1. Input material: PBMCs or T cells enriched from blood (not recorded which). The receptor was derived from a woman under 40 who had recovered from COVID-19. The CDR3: CASGLGQGRQETQYF. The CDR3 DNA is TGTGCCTCAGGTCTGGGACAGGGACGGCAAGAGACCCAGTACTTC.